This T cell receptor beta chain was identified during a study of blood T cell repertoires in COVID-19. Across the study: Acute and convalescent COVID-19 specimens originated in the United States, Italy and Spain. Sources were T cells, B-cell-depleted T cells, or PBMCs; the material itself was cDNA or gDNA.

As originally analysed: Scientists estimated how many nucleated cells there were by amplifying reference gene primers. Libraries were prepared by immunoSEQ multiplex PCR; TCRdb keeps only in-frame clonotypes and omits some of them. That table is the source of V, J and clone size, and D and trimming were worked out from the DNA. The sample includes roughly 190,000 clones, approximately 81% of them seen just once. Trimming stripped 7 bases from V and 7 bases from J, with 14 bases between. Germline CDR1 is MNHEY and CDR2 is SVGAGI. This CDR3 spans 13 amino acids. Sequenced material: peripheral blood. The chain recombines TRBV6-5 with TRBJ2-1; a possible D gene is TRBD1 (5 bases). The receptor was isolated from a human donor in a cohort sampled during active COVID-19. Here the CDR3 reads CASTRFRGNEQFF. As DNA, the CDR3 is TGTGCCAGCACTCGATTTAGGGGAAATGAGCAGTTCTTC.